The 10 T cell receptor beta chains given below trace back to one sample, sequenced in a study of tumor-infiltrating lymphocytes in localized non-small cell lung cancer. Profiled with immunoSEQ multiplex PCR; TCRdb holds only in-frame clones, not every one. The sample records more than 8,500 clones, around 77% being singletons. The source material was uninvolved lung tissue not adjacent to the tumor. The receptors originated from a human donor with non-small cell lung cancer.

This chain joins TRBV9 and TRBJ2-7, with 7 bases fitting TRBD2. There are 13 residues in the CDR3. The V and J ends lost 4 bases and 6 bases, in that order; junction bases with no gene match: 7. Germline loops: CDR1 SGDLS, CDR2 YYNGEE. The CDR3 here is CASSTSVWGEQYF. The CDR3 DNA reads TGTGCCAGCAGCACTAGCGTATGGGGCGAGCAGTACTTC.

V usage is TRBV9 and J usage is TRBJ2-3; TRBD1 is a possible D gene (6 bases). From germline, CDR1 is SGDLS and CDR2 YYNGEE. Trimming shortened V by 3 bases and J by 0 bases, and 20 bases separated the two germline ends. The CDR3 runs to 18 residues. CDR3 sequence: CASSDNPTGTSSTDTQYF. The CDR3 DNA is TGTGCCAGCAGCGACAACCCGACAGGTACCTCTAGCACAGATACGCAGTATTTT.

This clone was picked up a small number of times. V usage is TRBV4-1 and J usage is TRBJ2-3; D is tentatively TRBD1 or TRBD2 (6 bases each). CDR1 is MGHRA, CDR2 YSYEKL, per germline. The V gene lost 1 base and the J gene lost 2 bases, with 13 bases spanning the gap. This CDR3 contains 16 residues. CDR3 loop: CASSQVPRGHTDTQYF. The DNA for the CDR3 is TGCGCCAGCAGCCAAGTACCTCGGGGGCACACAGATACGCAGTATTTT.

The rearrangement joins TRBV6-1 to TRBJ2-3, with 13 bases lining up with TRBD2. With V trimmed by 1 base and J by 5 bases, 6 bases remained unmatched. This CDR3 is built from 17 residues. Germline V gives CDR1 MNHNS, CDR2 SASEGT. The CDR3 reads CASSEGFTSGGGDTQYF. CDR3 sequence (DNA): TGTGCCAGCAGTGAAGGCTTTACTAGCGGGGGGGGAGATACGCAGTATTTT.

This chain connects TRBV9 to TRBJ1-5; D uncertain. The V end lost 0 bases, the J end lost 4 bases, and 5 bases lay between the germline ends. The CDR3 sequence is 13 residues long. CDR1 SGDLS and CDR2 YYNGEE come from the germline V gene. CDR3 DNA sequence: TGTGCCAGCAGCGTAGCTTCGAATCAGCCCCAGCATTTT. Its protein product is CASSVASNQPQHF.

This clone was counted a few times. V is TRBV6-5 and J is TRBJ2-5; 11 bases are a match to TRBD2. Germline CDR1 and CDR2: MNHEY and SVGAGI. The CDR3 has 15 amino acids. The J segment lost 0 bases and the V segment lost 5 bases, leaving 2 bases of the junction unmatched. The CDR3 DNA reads TGTGCCAGCAGTAGACTAGCGGGGTACCAAGAGACCCAGTACTTC. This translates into CASSRLAGYQETQYF.

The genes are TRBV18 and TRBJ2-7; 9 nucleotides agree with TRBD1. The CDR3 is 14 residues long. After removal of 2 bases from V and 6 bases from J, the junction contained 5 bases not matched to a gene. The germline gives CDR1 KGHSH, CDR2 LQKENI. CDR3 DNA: TGTGCCAGCTCACCAGCCGAGGACAGGGGCGAGCAGTACTTC. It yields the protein CASSPAEDRGEQYF. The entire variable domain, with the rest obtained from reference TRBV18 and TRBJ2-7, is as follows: NAGVMQNPRHLVRRRGQEARLRCSPMKGHSHVYWYRQLPEEGLKFMVYLQKENIIDESGMPKERFSAEFPKEGPSILRIQQVVRGDSAAYFCASSPAEDRGEQYFGPGTRLTVT.

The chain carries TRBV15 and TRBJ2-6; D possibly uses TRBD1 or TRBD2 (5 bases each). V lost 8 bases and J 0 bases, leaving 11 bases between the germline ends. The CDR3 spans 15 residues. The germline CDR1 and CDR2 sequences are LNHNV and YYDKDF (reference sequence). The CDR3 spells CATEGTRSGANVLTF. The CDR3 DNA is TGTGCCACCGAGGGGACGCGCTCTGGGGCCAACGTCCTGACTTTC. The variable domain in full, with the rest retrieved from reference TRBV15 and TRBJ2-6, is DAMVIQNPRYQVTQFGKPVTLSCSQTLNHNVMYWYQQKSSQAPKLLFHYYDKDFNNEADTPDNFQSRRPNTSFCFLDIRSPGLGDTAMYLCATEGTRSGANVLTFGAGSRLTVL.

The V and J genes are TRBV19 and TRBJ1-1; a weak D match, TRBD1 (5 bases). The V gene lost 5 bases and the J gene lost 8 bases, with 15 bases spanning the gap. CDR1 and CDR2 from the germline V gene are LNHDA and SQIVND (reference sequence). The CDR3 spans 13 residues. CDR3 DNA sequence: TGTGCCAGTAGTGGGACCCGCGACCCCGAAGCTTTCTTT. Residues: CASSGTRDPEAFF. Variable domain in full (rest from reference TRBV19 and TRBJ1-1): DGGITQSPKYLFRKEGQNVTLSCEQNLNHDAMYWYRQDPGQGLRLIYYSQIVNDFQKGDIAEGYSVSREKKESFPLTVTSAQKNPTAFYLCASSGTRDPEAFFGQGTRLTVV.

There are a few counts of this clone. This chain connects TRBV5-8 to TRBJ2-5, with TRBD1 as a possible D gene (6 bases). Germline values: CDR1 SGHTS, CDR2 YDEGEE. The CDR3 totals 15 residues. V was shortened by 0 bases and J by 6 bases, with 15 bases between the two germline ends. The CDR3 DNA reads TGTGCCAGCAGCTTGGTAATTTCAGGGGCGAAGACCCAGTACTTC. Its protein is CASSLVISGAKTQYF.